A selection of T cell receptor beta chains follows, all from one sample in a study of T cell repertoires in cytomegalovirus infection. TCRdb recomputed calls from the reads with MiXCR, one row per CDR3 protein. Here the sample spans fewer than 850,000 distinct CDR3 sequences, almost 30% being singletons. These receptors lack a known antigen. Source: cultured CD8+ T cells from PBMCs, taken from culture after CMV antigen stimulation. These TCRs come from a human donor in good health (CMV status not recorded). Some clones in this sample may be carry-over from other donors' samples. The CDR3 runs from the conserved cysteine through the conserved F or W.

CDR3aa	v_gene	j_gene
CASSEASGNNYEQYF	TRBV2	TRBJ2-7
CASSQSGELFF	TRBV4-1	TRBJ2-2
CASSQVRVTEAFF	TRBV4-1	TRBJ1-1
CAISEQGADGYTF	TRBV10-3	TRBJ1-2
CSARDNGQDMGDGYTF	TRBV20-1	TRBJ1-2
CASSSNKGTVLTDTQYF	TRBV7-2	TRBJ2-3
CASSVGLARRETQYF	TRBV6-1	TRBJ2-5
CASSHSGTYNEQFF	TRBV19	TRBJ2-1
CASSLVIVIRDPGEETQYF	TRBV5-6	TRBJ2-5
CASSQRTSGSYEQYF	TRBV4-1	TRBJ2-7
CASSLETVNYGYTF	TRBV7-4	TRBJ1-2
CASMPGLATDTQYF	TRBV6-1	TRBJ2-3
CASTSRDRNTGELFF	TRBV13	TRBJ2-2
CASGYSEFQETQYF	TRBV7-8	TRBJ2-5
CASSLDRTNTEAFF	TRBV5-6	TRBJ1-1
CASSLLTYTEAFF	TRBV12-3/TRBV12-4	TRBJ1-1
CASSTGTVINSPLHF	TRBV27	TRBJ1-6
CASSLQIGSSGANVLTF	TRBV7-6	TRBJ2-6
CASSDGGRYEQYF	TRBV6-1	TRBJ2-7
CASSNRDRGRNEQYF	TRBV7-9	TRBJ2-7
CASSGVGASGGDQETQYF	TRBV7-9	TRBJ2-5
CASPAASALQYF	TRBV7-4	TRBJ2-3
CASSLAGRAESNQPQHF	TRBV7-6	TRBJ1-5
CATQGGGNQPQHF	TRBV7-9	TRBJ1-5
CASSPDGRYEQYF	TRBV7-9	TRBJ2-7
CASSPPDRGLGNTIYF	TRBV7-9	TRBJ1-3
CASTTTGGTGELFF	TRBV6-8	TRBJ2-2
CSVEDGRSGNTIYF	TRBV29-1	TRBJ1-3
CASRKLAGGWHGELFF	TRBV2	TRBJ2-2
CASSLVGRRGGPHNEQFF	TRBV7-9	TRBJ2-1
CATSRTSGTNYGYTF	TRBV15	TRBJ1-2
CASGLGDTRTDTQYF	TRBV12-5	TRBJ2-3
CASSPGPGNQPQHF	TRBV6-1	TRBJ1-5
CASGLVLGRELRTNEKLFF	TRBV12-5	TRBJ1-4
CASSVALPRPAGGFQDTQYF	TRBV9	TRBJ2-3
CASSEERGNSPLHF	TRBV25-1	TRBJ1-6
CASSVGGKKAKNIQYF	TRBV2	TRBJ2-4
CASSYRGGSTDTQYF	TRBV6-2/TRBV6-3	TRBJ2-3
CASSYPGHKNTEAFF	TRBV7-9	TRBJ1-1
CSGVTGGIGYGYTF	TRBV29-1	TRBJ1-2
CASSLDRGGGYTF	TRBV9	TRBJ1-2
CASSGGLAGEENEQFF	TRBV9	TRBJ2-1
CASSYGSLRETQYF	TRBV6-5	TRBJ2-5
CAISESTDRGSEAFF	TRBV10-3	TRBJ1-1
CASSQDTGAGQPQHF	TRBV4-1	TRBJ1-5
CASSSRQYNSPLHF	TRBV5-1	TRBJ1-6
CASSIRDSNTEAFF	TRBV19	TRBJ1-1
CASSEEGSNEQFF	TRBV5-4	TRBJ2-1
CSARGPSSRDSNSPLHF	TRBV20-1	TRBJ1-6
CASSSNWGSLNTEAFF	TRBV19	TRBJ1-1
CASSYRGVNTEAFF	TRBV19	TRBJ1-1
CASSLGPTRGYTF	TRBV7-6	TRBJ1-2
CAHSGTPDGYTF	TRBV5-4	TRBJ1-2
CASSTGGPNTEAFF	TRBV27	TRBJ1-1
CASSLIAAPSTDTQYF	TRBV12-3/TRBV12-4	TRBJ2-3
CASSWTSGQETQYF	TRBV12-3/TRBV12-4	TRBJ2-5
CASRKELARYNEQFF	TRBV28	TRBJ2-1
CSVVTRGRFTGELFF	TRBV29-1	TRBJ2-2
CASSSTTPSTNEKLFF	TRBV6-5	TRBJ1-4